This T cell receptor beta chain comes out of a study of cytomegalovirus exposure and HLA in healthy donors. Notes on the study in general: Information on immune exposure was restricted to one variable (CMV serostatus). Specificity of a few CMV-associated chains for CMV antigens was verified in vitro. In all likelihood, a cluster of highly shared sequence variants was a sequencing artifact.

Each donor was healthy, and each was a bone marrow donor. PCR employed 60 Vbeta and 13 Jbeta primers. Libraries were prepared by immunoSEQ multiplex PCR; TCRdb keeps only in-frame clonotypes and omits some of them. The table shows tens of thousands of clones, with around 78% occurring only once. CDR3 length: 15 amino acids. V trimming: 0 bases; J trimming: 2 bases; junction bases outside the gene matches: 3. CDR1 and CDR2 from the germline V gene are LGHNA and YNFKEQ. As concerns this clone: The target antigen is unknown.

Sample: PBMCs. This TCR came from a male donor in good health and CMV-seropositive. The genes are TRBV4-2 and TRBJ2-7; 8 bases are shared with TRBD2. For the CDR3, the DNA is TGTGCCAGCAGCCAAGAACTAGCGGTGACCTACGAGCAGTACTTC. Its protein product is CASSQELAVTYEQYF.